This is a list of T cell receptor beta chains from one sample in a study of shared clonotypes between healthy human individuals. Clones were sequenced by immunoSEQ multiplex PCR, and TCRdb holds only the in-frame ones, with some missing. The repertoire includes some 2,100,000 clones, about 92% of them detected once, and 1.7% sits in the top ten. Specimen: naive CD8+ T cells from PBMCs. Receptors were obtained from a man aged 18 to 30 in good health. Some clones in this sample may be carry-over from other donors' samples. Both conserved end residues are trimmed from each CDR3.

CDR3 protein: ASSNNSGGPYEQY; V gene: TRBV21-1; J gene: TRBJ2-7
CDR3 protein: ASSSLGTSGTDTQY; V gene: TRBV7-9; J gene: TRBJ2-3
CDR3 protein: SVVYWGDYGYT; V gene: TRBV29-1; J gene: TRBJ1-2
CDR3 protein: ASSHRQGVSYTEAF; V gene: TRBV7-9; J gene: TRBJ1-1
CDR3 protein: ASSLGELAGVIYEQY; V gene: TRBV5-1; J gene: TRBJ2-7
CDR3 protein: ASSWDRFYEQY; V gene: TRBV28; J gene: TRBJ2-7
CDR3 protein: SVRAPDEQY; V gene: TRBV29-1; J gene: NA
CDR3 protein: ASSAGGYEQY; V gene: TRBV5-1; J gene: TRBJ2-7
CDR3 protein: ASSLRDSGQPQH; V gene: TRBV27; J gene: TRBJ1-5
CDR3 protein: ASSLRGQGAPGEQY; V gene: TRBV7-9; J gene: TRBJ2-7
CDR3 protein: ASTDGTGGIYGYT; V gene: TRBV28; J gene: TRBJ1-2
CDR3 protein: ASSPLDRGLNYEQY; V gene: TRBV18; J gene: TRBJ2-7
CDR3 protein: ASSPYSSGTPNEQF; V gene: TRBV28; J gene: TRBJ2-1
CDR3 protein: ASSHVREPQPQH; V gene: TRBV4-1; J gene: TRBJ1-5